This note documents a single TCR beta chain sequence. What it binds is unknown. Vbeta (60) and Jbeta (13) primers were used in the PCR. Assay: immunoSEQ multiplex PCR; the TCRdb copy retains only in-frame clones and omits some. This table holds 100,000 to 120,000 clones, 70% to 80% found once. The sample is drawn from a study of cytomegalovirus exposure and HLA in healthy donors. General study findings and limits: Cytomegalovirus status was reportedly diagnosed by the classifier with high sensitivity and specificity. It was in a later analysis that TCR association rates were seen to vary by HLA locus, highest for DRB1 and lowest for HLA-C.

Samples came from healthy bone marrow donors. Looked up from germline, CDR1 is SGHRS and CDR2 is YFSETQ. CDR3 length equals 16 residues. V lost 0 bases, J lost 7 bases, and 8 bases stayed unmatched. This TCR derives from a middle-aged woman in good health and CMV-seropositive. This chain joins TRBV5-1 and TRBJ2-7; the match to TRBD2 covers 12 bases. Sequenced sample: PBMCs. DNA of the CDR3: TGCGCCAGCAGCTTGGGGCTAGCGGGAGGGCCGGGGGAGCAGTACTTC. This encodes CASSLGLAGGPGEQYF. The whole variable domain, remainder taken from reference TRBV5-1 and TRBJ2-7, is KAGVTQTPRYLIKTRGQQVTLSCSPISGHRSVSWYQQTPGQGLQFLFEYFSETQRNKGNFPGRFSGRQFSNSRSEMNVSTLELGDSALYLCASSLGLAGGPGEQYFGPGTRLTVT.